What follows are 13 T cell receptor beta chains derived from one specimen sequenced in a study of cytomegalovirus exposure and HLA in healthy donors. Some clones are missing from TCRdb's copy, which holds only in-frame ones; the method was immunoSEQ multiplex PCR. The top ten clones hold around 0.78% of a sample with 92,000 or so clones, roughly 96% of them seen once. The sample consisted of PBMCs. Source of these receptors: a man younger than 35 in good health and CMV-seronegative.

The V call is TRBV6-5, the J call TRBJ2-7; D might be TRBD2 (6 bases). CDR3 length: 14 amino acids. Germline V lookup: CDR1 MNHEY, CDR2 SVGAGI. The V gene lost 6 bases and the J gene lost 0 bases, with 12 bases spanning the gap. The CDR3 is CASRRTSTSYEQYF. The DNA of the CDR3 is TGTGCCAGCAGGCGCACTAGCACCTCCTACGAGCAGTACTTC.

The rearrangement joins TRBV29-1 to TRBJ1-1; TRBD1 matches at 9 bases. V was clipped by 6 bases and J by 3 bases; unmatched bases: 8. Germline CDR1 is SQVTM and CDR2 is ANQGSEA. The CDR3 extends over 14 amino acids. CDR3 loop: CSVETGGGHTEAFF. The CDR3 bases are TGCAGCGTCGAGACAGGGGGTGGACACACTGAAGCTTTCTTT.

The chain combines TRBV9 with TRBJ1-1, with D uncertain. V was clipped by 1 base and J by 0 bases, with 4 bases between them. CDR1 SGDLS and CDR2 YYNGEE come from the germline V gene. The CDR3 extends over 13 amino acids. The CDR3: CASSVHMNTEAFF. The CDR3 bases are TGTGCCAGCAGCGTACACATGAACACTGAAGCTTTCTTT.

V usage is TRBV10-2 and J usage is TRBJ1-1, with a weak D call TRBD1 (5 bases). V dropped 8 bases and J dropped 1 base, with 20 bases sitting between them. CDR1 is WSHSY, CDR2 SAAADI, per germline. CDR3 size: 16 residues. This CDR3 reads CASGSGREVANTEAFF. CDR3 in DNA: TGCGCCAGCGGGTCAGGGAGGGAGGTTGCGAACACTGAAGCTTTCTTT.

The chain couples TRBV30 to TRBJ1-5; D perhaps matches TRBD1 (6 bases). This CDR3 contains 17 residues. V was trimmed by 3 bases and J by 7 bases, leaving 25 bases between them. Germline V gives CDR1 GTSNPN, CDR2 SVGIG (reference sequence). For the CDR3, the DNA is TGTGCCTGGAGCCCCCAAGCAAATCGACAGGTGGGGCAGCCCCAGCATTTT. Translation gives CAWSPQANRQVGQPQHF.

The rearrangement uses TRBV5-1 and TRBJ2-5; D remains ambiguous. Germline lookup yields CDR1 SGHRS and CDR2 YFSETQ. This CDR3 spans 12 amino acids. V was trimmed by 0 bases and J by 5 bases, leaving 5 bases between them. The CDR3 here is CASSLAGETQYF. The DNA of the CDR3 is TGCGCCAGCAGCTTGGCCGGGGAGACCCAGTACTTC.

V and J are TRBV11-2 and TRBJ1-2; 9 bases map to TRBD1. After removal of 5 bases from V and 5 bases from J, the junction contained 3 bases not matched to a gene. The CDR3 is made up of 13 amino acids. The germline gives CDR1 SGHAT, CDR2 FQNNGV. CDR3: CASSPGQGYGYTF. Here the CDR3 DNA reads TGTGCCAGCAGCCCGGGACAGGGATATGGCTACACCTTC.

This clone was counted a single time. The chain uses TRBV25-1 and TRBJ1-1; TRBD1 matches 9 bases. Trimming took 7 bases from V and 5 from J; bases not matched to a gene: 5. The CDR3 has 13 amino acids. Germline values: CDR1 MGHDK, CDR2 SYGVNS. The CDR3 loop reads CASNDRGTTEAFF. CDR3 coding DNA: TGTGCCAGCAATGACAGGGGGACGACTGAAGCTTTCTTT.

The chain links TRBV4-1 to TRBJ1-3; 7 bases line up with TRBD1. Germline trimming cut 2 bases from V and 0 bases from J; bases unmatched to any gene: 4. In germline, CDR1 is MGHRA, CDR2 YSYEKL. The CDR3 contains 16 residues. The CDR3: CASSQPGTASGNTIYF. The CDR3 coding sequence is TGCGCCAGCAGCCAACCGGGGACAGCCTCTGGAAACACCATATATTTT.

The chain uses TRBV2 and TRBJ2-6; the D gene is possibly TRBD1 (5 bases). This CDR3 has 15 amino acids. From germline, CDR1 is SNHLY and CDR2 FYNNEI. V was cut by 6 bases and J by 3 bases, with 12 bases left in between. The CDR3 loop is CASSLRAIGANVLTF. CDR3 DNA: TGTGCCAGCAGCCTCAGGGCCATTGGGGCCAACGTCCTGACTTTC.

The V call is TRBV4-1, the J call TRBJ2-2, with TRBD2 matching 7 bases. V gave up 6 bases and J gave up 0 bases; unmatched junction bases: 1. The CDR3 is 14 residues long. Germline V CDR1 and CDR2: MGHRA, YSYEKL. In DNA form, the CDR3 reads TGCGCCAGCAGGGGGACTACGAACACCGGGGAGCTGTTTTTT. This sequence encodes CASRGTTNTGELFF.

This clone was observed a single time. The CDR3 sequence: CASSERGQDNQPQHF. The CDR3 DNA sequence: TGTGCCAGCAGCGAACGGGGACAGGACAATCAGCCCCAGCATTTT. The chain carries TRBV13 and TRBJ1-5; TRBD1 matches at 8 bases. The CDR3 sequence is 15 residues long. From germline, CDR1 is PRHDT and CDR2 FYEKMQ (reference sequence). The J segment lost 3 bases and the V segment lost 5 bases, leaving 6 bases of the junction unmatched.

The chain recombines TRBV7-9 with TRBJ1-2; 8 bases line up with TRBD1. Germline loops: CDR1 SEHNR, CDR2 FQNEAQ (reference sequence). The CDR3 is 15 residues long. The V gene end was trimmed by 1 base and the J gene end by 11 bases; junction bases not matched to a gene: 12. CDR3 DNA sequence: TGTGCCAGCAGCTTAGGGGACTCCGGACAGGGAGGGTACACCTTC. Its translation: CASSLGDSGQGGYTF.